This T cell receptor (beta chain) was observed in a study of read filtering for tumor transcriptome and immune sequencing. The study's findings and limits: The sorted CD138-negative fraction was a mixed bone marrow immune population, not purified T cells. Without single-read clonotypes, shared clonotype proportions correlated more between IR-seq and RNA-seq. Even smaller IR-seq throughput identified most shared clonotypes.

This clonotype was seen at least ten times. Its antigen is unidentified. Germline V lookup: CDR1 SGHVS, CDR2 FQNEAQ. Trimming removed 1 base from V and 4 bases from J; junction bases left unmatched: 9. This CDR3 comprises 18 residues. This library used roughly 400 ng RNA and molecular barcoded adaptors spanning alpha/delta and beta/gamma chains. TCRdb passed the reads through MiXCR, listing each CDR3 protein once. This sample yields 120,000 or so distinct CDR3 sequences, of which 13% are seen a single time; roughly 9.6% belongs to the top ten. Bone marrow was sampled from every patient at the time of active disease.

Sequenced sample: a population of CD138-negative cells sorted from bone marrow. The V gene is TRBV7-8, the J gene TRBJ2-7; 14 bases align to TRBD2. The TCR comes from a donor at least 40 years old with multiple myeloma. The DNA for the CDR3 is TGTGCCAGCAGCTTAGTGGGACTAGCGGGAGTAGAACGTTACGAGCAGTACTTC. It codes for CASSLVGLAGVERYEQYF.